The source of this T cell receptor beta chain is a study of shared clonotypes between healthy human individuals. Study-level background: Donor ages ranged 18 to 49 years: a couple of women, a few men.

In the study's own analysis: Junction-only immunoSEQ sequences carried no quality scores, so filtering differed. TCRdb keeps only in-frame clones here, not all; method: immunoSEQ multiplex PCR. That table supplies the V and J calls and clone size; D and trimming were determined from the DNA. The sample consists of more than 600,000 clones, 92% of them appearing once. In the case of this clone: Its target is not known.

CD8 cells regarded as naive lacked CD45RO, were positively chosen for CCR7, and omitted terminally differentiated effector memory CD45RA+ cells. V shed 7 bases and J 0 bases; nucleotides not matched to a gene: 3. Germline CDR1 is SGHRS and CDR2 is YFSETQ. The CDR3 runs to 13 residues. The study's findings and limits: The authors sampled blood alone, and tissue repertoires likely differ. All-four-donor shared clonotypes had higher generation probabilities than non-shared clonotypes did.

The sequence was obtained from a man aged 30-40 years in good health. The sample consisted of naive CD8+ T cells sorted from blood. The V gene is TRBV5-1, the J gene TRBJ2-7; 8 bases match TRBD1. The CDR3 DNA follows: TGCGCCAGCCGACAGGGGAGCTCCTACGAGCAGTACTTC. Translating gives CASRQGSSYEQYF.